This T cell receptor (beta chain) was observed in a study of T cells in tuberculosis. Study overall: Sequenced TCRs come from CD1B-GMM tetramer-binding T cells.

This clone appeared a single time. Findings of the study overall: T cells binding CD1B-GMM tetramer weakly possibly escaped the sort.

After thawing and overnight rest, PBMC were stained with GMM-loaded CD1B tetramer, viability dye and anti-CD3 for sorting. The lipid loaded on the CD1B tetramers was C32 glucose monomycolate from Rhodococcus equi. No alpha-beta pairing information exists for these sequences. Only in-frame clones appear in the TCRdb table, and some are missing; sequencing was by immunoSEQ multiplex PCR. The sample includes 88,000 or so clones, roughly 93% of them seen just once. The CDR3 has 14 amino acids. The germline gives CDR1 SGHAT, CDR2 FQNNGV. Trimming took off 2 bases at V and 8 bases at J, with 12 bases between the two ends.

The receptor's source is an adult woman with latent tuberculosis. The V gene is TRBV11-2, the J gene TRBJ1-4, with TRBD1 as a possible D gene (5 bases). Sequences were obtained from CD1b-GMM tetramer-negative cells sorted from PBMCs. This CDR3 is CASSLLGRDEKLFF. CDR3 nucleotide sequence: TGTGCCAGCAGCTTATTAGGGAGGGACGAAAAACTGTTTTTT.